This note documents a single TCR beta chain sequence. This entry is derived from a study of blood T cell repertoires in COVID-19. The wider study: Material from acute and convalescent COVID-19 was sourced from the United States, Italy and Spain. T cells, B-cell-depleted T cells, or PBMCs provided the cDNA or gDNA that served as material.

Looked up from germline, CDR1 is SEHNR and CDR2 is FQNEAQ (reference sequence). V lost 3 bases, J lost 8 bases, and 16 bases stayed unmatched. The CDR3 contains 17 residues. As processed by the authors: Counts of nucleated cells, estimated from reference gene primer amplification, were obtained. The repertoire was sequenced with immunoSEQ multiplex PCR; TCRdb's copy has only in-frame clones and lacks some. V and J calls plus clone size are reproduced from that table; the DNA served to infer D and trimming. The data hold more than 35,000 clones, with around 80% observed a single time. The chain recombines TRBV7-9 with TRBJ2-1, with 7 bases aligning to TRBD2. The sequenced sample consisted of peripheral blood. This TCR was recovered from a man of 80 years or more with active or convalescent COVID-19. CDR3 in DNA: TGTGCCAGCAGCTTGCGGGGAGGGGCAGCCCCCCAGGATGAGCAGTTCTTC. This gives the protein CASSLRGGAAPQDEQFF.